This T cell receptor (beta chain) was found in a study of cytomegalovirus exposure and HLA in healthy donors (dated by TCRdb to 2015 to 2018). In the study overall: An earlier analysis of several hundred of the donors reported approximately 300 Gb of sequence data and 95 million to 140 million unique TCR beta sequences obtained from about 179 million T cells. Genome-wide SNP genotypes for about 60% of the 666 donors were used in a later genetic analysis, which treated that subset as a discovery cohort. Class I and class II HLA loci were covered by the typing at four-digit resolution. The study aimed to test whether cataloging public T cell receptors could reveal signatures of past pathogen exposure. An earlier analysis of nearly 600 of the donors applied high-throughput TCR beta sequencing to assess whether each TCR beta V gene segment acted as functional or pseudogenic. Four or five DR-DQ haplotypes were handled as single units for association and clustering because linkage in the cohort was strong. Rather than drawing on any new phenotypic data, the later analysis identified candidate immune exposures from TCR beta sequences and the way those sequences occurred across donors. Of the roughly 410 genotyped donors, more than 75% were placed in the genetic ancestry cluster associated with self-reported Caucasian donors. To predict cytomegalovirus infection status, the study combined high-throughput TCR immunosequencing, statistical association of individual TCRs with disease status, and machine learning. The study profiled the T cell repertoires of more than 500 subjects by immunosequencing and related them to cytomegalovirus serostatus. All discovery cohort repertoires had been generated on a single sequencing platform. Alongside the repertoire data, information on donor age, sex, ethnicity and CMV serostatus was compiled. Typing coverage varied by locus: about 620-640 donors for A, B, C, DRB1 and DQB1; approximately 520 for DQA1; over 600 for DPA1; approximately 490 for DPB1. Besides the first cohort of roughly 660 subjects, a separate validation cohort made up of 120 or so different subjects was used. Among a few hundred genotyped donors of the cohort, an average of around 240,000 unique TCR beta nucleotide sequences were sequenced per donor, about a sixth of them non-productive. A later analysis re-analyzed previously published TCR beta repertoires from 666 donors and added high-resolution HLA genotyping to study TCR occurrence patterns. About 280 gigabases of sequencing data and around 85 million unique TCR sequences made up an early release that covered several hundred HLA-typed donors.

CDR1 is given as MGHRA and CDR2 as YSYEKL, both from the germline V gene. Including cysteine and phenylalanine, the CDR3 has 12 amino acids. Solely the CDR3 DNA is kept, with 36 bases framed from the first base. Trimming accounts for 8 bases at V and 4 bases at J, while the number of junction bases matched to no gene is 4. A note on this clone: Its antigen specificity is not known. Base qualities are missing; no much larger clone stands one base away.

Libraries came from the immunoSEQ multiplex PCR assay. For the multiplex PCR, a mixture combining 60 forward primers for TCR Vbeta segments and 13 reverse primers for TCR Jbeta segments was used. A multiplex PCR assay on genomic DNA amplified the CDR3 region of rearranged TCR beta genes. The amplified TCR beta libraries were sequenced on the Illumina HiSeq System as 87-base-pair reads. In the original analysis: In a later analysis, about 80 million unique TCR beta chains were counted across the roughly 670 repertoires, and roughly 11 million of these chains were shared by at least two donors. A nearest-neighbor algorithm error-corrected the raw reads and collapsed the reads into unique sequences, merging closely related sequences to remove PCR and sequencing errors. CDR3 sequences were aligned to IMGT reference sequences to assign V, D and J gene segments. For a sequence to be retained, a match of at least six nucleotides was required to both a V gene segment and a J gene segment. Rearrangements were called productive when the CDR3 lacked stop codons and stayed in frame with V and J; all others were non-productive. Following IMGT convention, CDR3 was defined as the stretch from the second conserved V-encoded cysteine up to the conserved J-encoded phenylalanine. In an earlier analysis of around 640 of the donors, sequences lacking an unambiguous match to a single V gene segment were excluded. An earlier analysis of a few hundred of the donors classified V segments as functional when productive rearrangements were above 56.7% and as segregating when the standard deviation between donors was above 5%. A statistical classification framework was built for diagnosing cytomegalovirus status from the catalog of TCR beta chain sequences. In a later analysis, TCR nucleotide sequences were compared against IMGT/GENE-DB human TR gene sequences so that V and J genes could be assigned. Using the TCRdist pipeline, a later analysis assigned CDR3 sequences along with most-parsimonious VDJ recombination scenarios. In a later analysis, each TCR beta chain was defined by its CDR3 amino acid sequence together with its V-gene family, and reads without a unique V-gene family were excluded. A later analysis removed several hundred highly shared, low-generation-probability nucleotide sequences to deal with suspected cross-contamination and a sequencing artifact. In a later analysis, a clonal expansion index was calculated for each public chain from normalized within-repertoire ranks of inferred template counts. In a later analysis, generation probabilities were computed using a VDJ recombination model fitted to out-of-frame rearrangements, and the results were checked against IGoR. In a later analysis, TCR-TCR, TCR-HLA and TCR-CMV co-occurrence was scored with hypergeometric tests, and a repertoire-size bias correction was applied to TCR pairs. False discovery rates were estimated in a later analysis by permuting HLA or CMV assignments 20 times. In a later analysis, co-occurring TCRs were grouped using DBSCAN, and TCRdist sequence similarity was added for clustering within HLA-allele-positive subsets. Repertoires with fewer than 30,000 or more than 120,000 public chains, plus five repertoires with anomalous nucleotide sharing, were excluded from co-occurrence clustering. Drawn from immuneACCESS, this table holds only the in-frame rearrangements with V and J called that TCRdb kept. Clones are partly lost; checked studies trace under half to an unresolved V gene and leave the rest unexplained. D and trimming were read from the DNA, whereas the V and J calls and clone size are those reported in that table. The sample table records 55,000 or so clones; 73% of these occur just once. The ten biggest clones cover about 3% of the sample.

The investigation overall reported the following: Broadly in line with IMGT annotations, most TCR beta V segments showed up in productive rearrangements about 87% or about 30% of the time in an earlier analysis of a few hundred of the donors. In a later analysis, the rate of TCR association differed among HLA loci, with DRB1 alleles having the most associated TCRs and HLA-C alleles having the fewest. It was suggested by the authors that the approach could potentially be generalized to other disease states and immunological phenotypes. Only TCR beta chains were sequenced in this cohort, and the absence of alpha or paired-chain data limited detectable features. In a later analysis, most CMV-associated TCR beta chains were found to appear HLA-restricted, with HLA associations seemingly driven largely by CMV exposure. The study gave a list of roughly 150 TCR beta chains associated with cytomegalovirus. Cytomegalovirus status was reported to be diagnosed by the classifier with high specificity and sensitivity in both the original and validation cohorts. A later genetic analysis associated a missense DCLRE1C variant with V-gene and J-gene trimming of TCR beta chains, and an independent cohort replicated the association. The 87-base-pair reads could not distinguish some IMGT-functional V segments, including TRBV6-2 and TRBV6-3, so those segments were excluded. A cluster of highly shared sequence variants was judged likely to be a technical artifact of the sequencing pipeline. CMV serostatus was the only immune exposure information available for the cohort. Presence/absence analyses assumed roughly uniform sequencing depth across donors, an assumption that may not hold. Assigning TCR associations to individual alleles was difficult when HLA alleles, especially DR and DQ, strongly co-occurred. A further reported finding was that TCR beta sequences accurately predicted the HLA-A and HLA-B alleles for most subjects in the first cohort. At a false discovery rate of 0.05, a later analysis linked under 20,000 TCR beta sequences to specific HLA alleles. In vitro tests confirmed that a few of the cytomegalovirus-associated TCR beta chains recognize cytomegalovirus antigens. The earlier analysis of 587 of the donors excluded seventeen rarely observed V segments, including chromosome 9 orphons, because counts were too low. While some public TCRs were present in many individuals, most TCR sequences turned up only very rarely across donors. HLA typing was unavailable for some donors at each locus, so association tests used only the typed subset. Correlated functional status among segregating V segments might be attributable to linkage disequilibrium, but an unknown experimental factor could not be ruled out. Compared with equally common non-associated chains, HLA-associated TCR beta chains in a later analysis were more clonally expanded and had lower generation probabilities. A later analysis reported that several top co-occurrence clusters appeared linked to parvovirus B19, influenza, CMV and Epstein-Barr virus. A later genetic analysis reported fewer N-insertions in productive TCRs among donors in an Asian-associated ancestry cluster than the roughly 720-donor mean.

The cohort comprised more than 550 healthy bone marrow donors. At the time of sampling, every cohort member was nominally healthy, though immune exposures that went unrecorded were likely present. The donor tested CMV seronegative, placing the donor among the 350 or so seronegative members of the cohort. A peripheral blood sample was collected from each donor, and TCR beta sequencing was performed on peripheral blood mononuclear cells. Genomic DNA extraction from the blood cell samples was performed with the Qiagen DNeasy Blood Extraction Kit. The chain is made from TRBV4-1 and TRBJ1-2; 7 bases in between match TRBD1. Specimen: PBMCs. This clonotype was sampled from a man aged 18 to 35 in good health and CMV-seronegative. The nucleotide sequence reads as follows: TGCGCCAGCGGGGGGACAGCCTATGGCTACACCTTC. The translation is CASGGTAYGYTF.